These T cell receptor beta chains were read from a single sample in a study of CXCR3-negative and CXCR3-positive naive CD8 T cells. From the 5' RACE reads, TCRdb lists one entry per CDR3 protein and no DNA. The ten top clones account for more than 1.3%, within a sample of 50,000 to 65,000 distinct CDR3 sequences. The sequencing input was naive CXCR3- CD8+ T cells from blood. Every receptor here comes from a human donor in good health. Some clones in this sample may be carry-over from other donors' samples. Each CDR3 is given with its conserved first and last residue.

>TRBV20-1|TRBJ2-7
CSAAGQGASYELYF
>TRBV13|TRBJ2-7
CASSSGLTYEQYF
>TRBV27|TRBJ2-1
CASKRGSSNEQFF
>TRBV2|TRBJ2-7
CASRDRAQGYEQYF
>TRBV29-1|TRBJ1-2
CSVDGGANPGYGYTF
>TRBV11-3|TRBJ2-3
CASSSDFTDTQYF
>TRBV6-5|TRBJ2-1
CASSPAVDSYNEQFF
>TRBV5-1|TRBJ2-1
CASSLEGNEQFF
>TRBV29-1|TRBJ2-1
CSVERRERYNEQFF
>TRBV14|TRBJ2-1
CASSQDGLQGAYNEQFF
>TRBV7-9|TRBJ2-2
CATAMGTGVAGELFF
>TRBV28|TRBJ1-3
CASSAKPSSGNTIYF
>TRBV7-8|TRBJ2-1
CASSWSEREWDNEQFF
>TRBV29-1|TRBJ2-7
CSVVGTGAYEQYF
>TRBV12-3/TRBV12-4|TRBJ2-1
CASSGTGPSYNEQFF